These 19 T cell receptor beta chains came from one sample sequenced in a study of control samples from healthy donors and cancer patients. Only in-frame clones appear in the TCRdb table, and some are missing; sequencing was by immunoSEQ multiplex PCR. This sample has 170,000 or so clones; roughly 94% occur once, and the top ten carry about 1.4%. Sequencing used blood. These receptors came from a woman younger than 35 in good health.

The DNA of the CDR3 is TGTGCCAGTAGTTCGACAGACCGTAGGGACGAGCAGTACTTC. Protein: CASSSTDRRDEQYF. This sequence joins TRBV19 and TRBJ2-7, with D tentatively TRBD1 (5 bases). Germline V gives CDR1 LNHDA, CDR2 SQIVND (reference sequence). This CDR3 comprises 14 residues. Trimming stripped 5 bases from V and 5 bases from J, with 16 bases between.

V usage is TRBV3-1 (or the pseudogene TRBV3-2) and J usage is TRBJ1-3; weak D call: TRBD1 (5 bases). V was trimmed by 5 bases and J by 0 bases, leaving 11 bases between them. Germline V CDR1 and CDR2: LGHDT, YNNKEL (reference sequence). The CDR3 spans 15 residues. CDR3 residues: CASSAPGSSGNTIYF. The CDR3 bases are TGTGCCAGCAGCGCCCCAGGGAGCTCTGGAAACACCATATATTTT.

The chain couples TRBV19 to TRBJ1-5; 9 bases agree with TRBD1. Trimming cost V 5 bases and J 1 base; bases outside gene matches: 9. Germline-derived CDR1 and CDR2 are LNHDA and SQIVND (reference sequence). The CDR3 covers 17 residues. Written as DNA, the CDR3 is TGTGCCAGTAGTTTTAGGGGGGGGACAGGGAGCAATCAGCCCCAGCATTTT. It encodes CASSFRGGTGSNQPQHF.

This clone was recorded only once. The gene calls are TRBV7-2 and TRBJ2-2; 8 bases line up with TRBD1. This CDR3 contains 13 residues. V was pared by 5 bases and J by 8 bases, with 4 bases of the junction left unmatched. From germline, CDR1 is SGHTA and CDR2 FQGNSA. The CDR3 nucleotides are TGTGCCAGCAGCCAGGGGGCTGAGGGGGAGCTGTTTTTT. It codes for CASSQGAEGELFF.

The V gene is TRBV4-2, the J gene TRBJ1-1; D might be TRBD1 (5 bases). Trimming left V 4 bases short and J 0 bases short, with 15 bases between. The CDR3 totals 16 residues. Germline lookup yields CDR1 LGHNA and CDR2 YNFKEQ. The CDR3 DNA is TGTGCCAGCAGCCCTCATGGGGGGAAGATGAACACTGAAGCTTTCTTT. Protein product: CASSPHGGKMNTEAFF.

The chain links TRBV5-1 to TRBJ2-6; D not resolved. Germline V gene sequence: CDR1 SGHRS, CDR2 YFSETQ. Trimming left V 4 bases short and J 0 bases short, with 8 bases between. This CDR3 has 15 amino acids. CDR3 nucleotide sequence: TGCGCCAGCAGCACCAAGAACTCTGGGGCCAACGTCCTGACTTTC. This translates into CASSTKNSGANVLTF.

CDR3 sequence reads: CASSLAGVRVSPLHF. In DNA form, the CDR3 reads TGTGCCAGCAGCTTAGCGGGGGTCAGGGTCTCACCCCTCCACTTT. The chain uses TRBV7-2 and TRBJ1-6; maybe TRBD1 (5 bases). The CDR3 runs 15 residues. Germline CDR1 and CDR2: SGHTA and FQGNSA. V lost 0 bases, J lost 10 bases, and 13 bases lay in between. The complete variable domain, with remaining parts taken from reference TRBV7-2 and TRBJ1-6, reads GAGVSQSPSNKVTEKGKDVELRCDPISGHTALYWYRQSLGQGLEFLIYFQGNSAPDKSGLPSDRFSAERTGGSVSTLTIQRTQQEDSAVYLCASSLAGVRVSPLHFGNGTRLTVT.

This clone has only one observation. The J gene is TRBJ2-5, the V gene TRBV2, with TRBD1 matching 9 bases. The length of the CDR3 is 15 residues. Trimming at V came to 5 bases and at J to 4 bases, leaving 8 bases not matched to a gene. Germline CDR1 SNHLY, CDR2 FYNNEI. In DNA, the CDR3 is TGTGCCAGCAGTCCTTCGACAGGGGGAGGAGAGACCCAGTACTTC. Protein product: CASSPSTGGGETQYF.

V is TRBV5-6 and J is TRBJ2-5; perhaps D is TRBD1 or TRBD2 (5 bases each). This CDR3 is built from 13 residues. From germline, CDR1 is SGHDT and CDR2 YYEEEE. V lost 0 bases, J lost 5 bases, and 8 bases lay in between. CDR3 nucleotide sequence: TGTGCCAGCAGCTTGGGGGGCGGGGAGACCCAGTACTTC. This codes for CASSLGGGETQYF.

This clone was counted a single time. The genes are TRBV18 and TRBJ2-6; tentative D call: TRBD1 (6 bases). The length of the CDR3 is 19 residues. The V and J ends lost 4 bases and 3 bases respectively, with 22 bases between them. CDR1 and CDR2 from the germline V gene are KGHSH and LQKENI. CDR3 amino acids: CASSLSQLQGLVGANVLTF. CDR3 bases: TGTGCCAGCTCACTATCACAGCTCCAGGGGTTGGTTGGGGCCAACGTCCTGACTTTC.

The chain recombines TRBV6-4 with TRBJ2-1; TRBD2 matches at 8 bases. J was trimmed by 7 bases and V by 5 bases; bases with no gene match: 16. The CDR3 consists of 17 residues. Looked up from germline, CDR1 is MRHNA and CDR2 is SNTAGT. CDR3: CASSPAGLAGPSNEQFF. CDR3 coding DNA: TGTGCCAGCAGTCCCGCCGGGCTAGCGGGCCCGTCTAATGAGCAGTTCTTC.

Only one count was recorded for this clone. CDR3 region: CASSKRCGGEYEQFF. As DNA, the CDR3 is TGTGCCAGCAGCAAGAGATGCGGGGGGGAGTATGAGCAGTTCTTC. The gene calls are TRBV21-1 and TRBJ2-1; the D segment call TRBD2 is taken from the table without a DNA check. TRBV21-1 is labeled a pseudogene. There are 15 residues in the CDR3.

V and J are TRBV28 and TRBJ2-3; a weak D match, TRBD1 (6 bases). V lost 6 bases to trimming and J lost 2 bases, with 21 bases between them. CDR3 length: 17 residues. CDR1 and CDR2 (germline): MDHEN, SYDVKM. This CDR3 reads CASSLPQDSSSTDTQYF. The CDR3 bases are TGTGCCAGCAGCCTTCCCCAGGACAGTTCCTCCACAGATACGCAGTATTTT.

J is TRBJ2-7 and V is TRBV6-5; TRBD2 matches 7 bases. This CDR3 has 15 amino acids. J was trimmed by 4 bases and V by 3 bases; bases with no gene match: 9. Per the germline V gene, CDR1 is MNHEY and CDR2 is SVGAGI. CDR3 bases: TGTGCCAGCAGTTATCAGGCTGGGGAGGGGTACGAGCAGTACTTC. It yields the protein CASSYQAGEGYEQYF.

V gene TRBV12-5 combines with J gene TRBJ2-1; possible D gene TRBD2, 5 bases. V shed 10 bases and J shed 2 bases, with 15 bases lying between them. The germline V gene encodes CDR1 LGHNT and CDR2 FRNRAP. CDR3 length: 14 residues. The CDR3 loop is CATSIGGTYNEQFF. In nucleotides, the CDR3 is TGTGCTACCTCGATCGGAGGAACCTACAATGAGCAGTTCTTC.

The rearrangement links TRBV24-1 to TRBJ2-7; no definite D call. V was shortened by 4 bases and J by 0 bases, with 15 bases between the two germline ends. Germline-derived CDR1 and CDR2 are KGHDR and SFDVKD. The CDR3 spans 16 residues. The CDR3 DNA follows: TGTGCCACCAGTGACTCGGGCAGGCCGAGCTCCTACGAGCAGTACTTC. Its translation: CATSDSGRPSSYEQYF.

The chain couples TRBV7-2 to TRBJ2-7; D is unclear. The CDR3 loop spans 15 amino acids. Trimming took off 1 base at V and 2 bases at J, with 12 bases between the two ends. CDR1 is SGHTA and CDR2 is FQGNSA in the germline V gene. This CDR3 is CASSLGSQLTYEQYF. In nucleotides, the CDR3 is TGTGCCAGCAGCTTAGGATCCCAGCTCACCTACGAGCAGTACTTC.

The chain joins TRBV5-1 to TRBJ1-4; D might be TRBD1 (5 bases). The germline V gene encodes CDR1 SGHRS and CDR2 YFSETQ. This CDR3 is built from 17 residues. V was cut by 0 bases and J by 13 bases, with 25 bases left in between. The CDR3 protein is CASSLELGEWDPSGLFF. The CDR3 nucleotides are TGCGCCAGCAGCTTGGAATTAGGGGAGTGGGACCCCAGCGGACTGTTTTTT.

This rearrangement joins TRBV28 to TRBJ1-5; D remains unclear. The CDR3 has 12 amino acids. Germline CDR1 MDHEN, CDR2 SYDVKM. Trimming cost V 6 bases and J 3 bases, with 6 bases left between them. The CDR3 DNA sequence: TGTGCCAGCAGGCCTCTCAATCAGCCCCAGCATTTT. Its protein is CASRPLNQPQHF.